This T cell receptor (beta chain) was obtained from a study of OX40 agonist ivuxolimab in advanced cancers. About the study as a whole: The costimulatory receptor OX40 (CD134) was targeted by ivuxolimab, a fully human IgG2 agonistic monoclonal antibody. Peripheral TCRbeta sequencing aimed to test whether ivuxolimab altered TCR sequence diversity and caused clonal T-cell expansion. Intravenous ivuxolimab was administered to patients every 2 weeks at six dose levels: 0.01, 0.1, 0.3, 1.5, 3 and 10 mg/kg. The paper reports the monotherapy dose-escalation portion (N of about 56 patients) of the phase I ivuxolimab trial. The dose-escalation cohort was around 84% male with a mean age of approximately 59 years, ranging from roughly 20 to 80. Prior anti-PD-1, anti-PD-L1 or anti-CTLA-4 therapy was permitted, and less than 45% of dose-escalation patients had received checkpoint inhibitors. Three dose-escalation patients achieved partial responses, one with hepatocellular carcinoma and two with cutaneous melanoma. Of the approximately 54 dose-escalation patients, hepatocellular carcinoma was present in around 20, melanoma in approximately 15, renal cell carcinoma in 9 and head and neck cancer in 9. General study outcomes and caveats: After ivuxolimab, more expanded clones were found on average in CD8+ T cells than in CD4+ T cells. Low levels of normalized T-cell clonal expansion were also seen in some patients who did not respond. Antigen specificity was not determined for the clonally expanded peripheral T cells. Partial responders in the 0.1-3.0 mg/kg groups had among the lowest normalized peripheral clonal expansion, especially among CD8+ T cells. At doses of 0.1 to 3.0 mg/kg, clonal expansion of both CD4+ and CD8+ T cells in blood was seen between baseline and week 6.

Including the terminal cysteine and phenylalanine, the CDR3 comprises 16 residues. Kept here is only the CDR3 DNA, which spans 48 bases and is read in frame from base 1. The trim is 4 bases for V and 5 bases for J, with a gap of 21 bases between the germline ends. CDR1 and CDR2, looked up from the germline V gene, are SGHDT and YYEEEE. Patients with a history of autoimmune disease or receiving systemic immunosuppression were excluded from the trial. Peripheral blood for TCR sequencing was collected from all dose cohorts at baseline, on cycle 4 day 1, and on cycle 7 day 1. The samples were taken from a phase I, first-in-human, multicenter, open-label dose-escalation trial of ivuxolimab. Adults with locally advanced or metastatic melanoma, renal cell, hepatocellular, or head and neck squamous cell carcinoma were enrolled in the trial. Before TCR sequencing, CD4+ T cells and CD8+ T cells from peripheral blood were sorted into separate populations.

To sequence the TCRbeta CDR3 region, genomic DNA was isolated from the sorted cells. TCRbeta CDR3 regions were sequenced using the immunoSEQ Assay. TCRdb re-hosts the immuneACCESS table, in-frame sequences only. Its copies lack some clones; in the studies checked, an unresolved V gene accounts for under half of them, and the cause for the rest is not known. This sample is represented by roughly 80,000 clones; 86% of them were singletons. The ten largest clones capture approximately 7% of the sample. Comment on this clone: The antigen it recognizes is unknown. Base qualities are not recorded, but no much larger clone differs from it by a single base.

Source: CD4+ or CD8+ T cells sorted from blood, taken in a trial of the OX40 agonist ivuxolimab. This chain is built from TRBV5-6 and TRBJ1-2; the D segment cannot be called with confidence. The sequence came from an adult with an advanced solid tumor such as melanoma, head and neck, liver or kidney cancer. The DNA reads TGTGCCAGCAGCACCCATGCAGGTCGGCAGGTGTATGGCTACACCTTC. The encoded protein is CASSTHAGRQVYGYTF.